Listed here are 5 T cell receptor beta chains from one sample, sequenced in a study of circulating and synovial CD4+ cells in juvenile arthritis. Assay used: immunoSEQ multiplex PCR; TCRdb lists only in-frame clones, some missing. The sample has around 32,000 clones, 93% seen once. Sequenced: CD4+ T cells from blood. The receptors derive from a human donor with juvenile idiopathic arthritis.

J is TRBJ2-2 and V is TRBV7-3; 7 bases are a match to TRBD2. V lost 1 base to trimming and J lost 4 bases; unmatched junction nucleotides: 6. This CDR3 comprises 16 residues. Looked up from germline, CDR1 is SGHTA and CDR2 is FQGTGA. CDR3 residues: CASSLMGGSGTGELFF. The CDR3 coding sequence is TGTGCCAGCAGCTTAATGGGCGGGAGCGGCACCGGGGAGCTGTTTTTT.

The chain recombines TRBV11-2 with TRBJ2-3; TRBD2 aligns across 9 bases. The ends lost 1 base at V and 3 bases at J; junction bases unmatched: 8. CDR3 length: 17 residues. Germline assignment: CDR1 SGHAT and CDR2 FQNNGV. CDR3 sequence (DNA): TGTGCCAGCAGCTTAGGTCGAGCGGGAGGAGAGACAGATACGCAGTATTTT. As protein: CASSLGRAGGETDTQYF.

The CDR3 nucleotides read TGTGCCACCAGCAGAGACCACATAGCGGCGGCGGGCAATGAGCAGTTCTTC. Protein product: CATSRDHIAAAGNEQFF. V is TRBV15 and J is TRBJ2-1; possibly TRBD2 for D (6 bases). The germline V gene encodes CDR1 LNHNV and CDR2 YYDKDF (reference sequence). The V end was cut by 0 bases, the J end by 6 bases, with 18 bases between. The CDR3 loop spans 17 amino acids.

This clone occurred a few times. The V gene is TRBV7-9, the J gene TRBJ1-1; the match to TRBD1 covers 9 bases. The ends lost 0 bases at V and 10 bases at J; junction bases unmatched: 9. Germline V gene sequence: CDR1 SEHNR, CDR2 FQNEAQ (reference sequence). This CDR3 contains 15 residues. CDR3: CASSLARTGDAGAFF. In DNA, the CDR3 is TGTGCCAGCAGCTTAGCGAGGACAGGGGACGCTGGAGCTTTCTTT. The full variable domain, its missing parts supplied by reference TRBV7-9 and TRBJ1-1, is DTGVSQNPRHKITKRGQNVTFRCDPISEHNRLYWYRQTLGQGPEFLTYFQNEAQLEKSRLLSDRFSAERPKGSFSTLEIQRTEQGDSAMYLCASSLARTGDAGAFFGQGTRLTVV.

The chain is built from TRBV9 and TRBJ2-5, with D perhaps matching TRBD2 (7 bases). The germline V and J ends were trimmed by 0 bases and 4 bases, with 13 bases remaining between them. The germline gives CDR1 SGDLS, CDR2 YYNGEE. This CDR3 region has 15 residues. This chain's CDR3 is CASSVVGGGRETQYF. CDR3 DNA sequence: TGTGCCAGCAGCGTAGTAGGGGGGGGGAGAGAGACCCAGTACTTC.